What follows are 9 T cell receptor beta chains derived from one specimen sequenced in a study of OX40 agonist ivuxolimab in advanced cancers. Using immunoSEQ multiplex PCR, the repertoire was profiled, and TCRdb retains in-frame clones only, with some absent. Among some 70,000 clones, 86% were seen once, and the ten largest hold roughly 8%. This specimen consisted of CD4+ or CD8+ T cells sorted from blood, obtained in a trial of the OX40 agonist ivuxolimab. Source of these receptors: an adult with an advanced solid tumor such as melanoma, head and neck, liver or kidney cancer.

CDR3 DNA: TGCGCCAGCAGCTTGATGGTAGGAAGCAGGGGCCTGCAAGAGACCCAGTACTTC. Translated: CASSLMVGSRGLQETQYF. The chain has TRBV5-1 and TRBJ2-5; perhaps TRBD1 as D (6 bases). Trimming removed 1 base from V and 2 bases from J, with 21 bases in between. The CDR3 totals 18 residues. Germline-derived CDR1 and CDR2 are SGHRS and YFSETQ.

This chain links TRBV5-1 with TRBJ2-3; D perhaps matches TRBD2 (7 bases). Deletions cut 4 bases from V and 6 bases from J, with 18 bases between. Germline CDR1 is SGHRS and CDR2 is YFSETQ. The CDR3 is 15 residues long. The CDR3 region has the DNA TGCGCCAGCAGCGCCCTGGGGGGGCCAACCGATACGCAGTATTTT. It encodes CASSALGGPTDTQYF.

The chain carries TRBV18 and TRBJ2-1; 8 bases agree with TRBD1. CDR1 is KGHSH and CDR2 is LQKENI in the germline V gene. The CDR3 is 13 residues long. Trimming removed 6 bases from V and 7 bases from J; junction bases left unmatched: 5. Here the CDR3 DNA reads TGTGCCAGCTCTTCCGACAGGGGTAATGAGCAGTTCTTC. Its translation: CASSSDRGNEQFF.

This clone was observed once. The chain couples TRBV10-3 to TRBJ1-5; D is ambiguous. The germline gives CDR1 ENHRY, CDR2 SYGVKD. The germline V and J ends were trimmed by 3 bases and 1 base, with 7 bases remaining between them. The length of the CDR3 is 14 residues. The CDR3 DNA is TGTGCCATCAGTGACGGCGGGAGCAATCAGCCCCAGCATTTT. As protein: CAISDGGSNQPQHF.

The CDR3 DNA is TGTGCCAGCTCACTAGGGACAGGGGCGCCCGAGCAGTACTTC. Its protein is CASSLGTGAPEQYF. The gene calls are TRBV18 and TRBJ2-7, with 10 bases aligning to TRBD1. Germline CDR1 reads KGHSH; CDR2 reads LQKENI. The J segment lost 6 bases and the V segment lost 4 bases, leaving 6 bases of the junction unmatched. The length of the CDR3 is 14 residues.

This chain links TRBV7-8 with TRBJ2-1; D perhaps matches TRBD2 (5 bases). Germline CDR1 is SGHVS and CDR2 is FQNEAQ. The CDR3 length is 14 residues. V gave up 5 bases and J gave up 5 bases, with 13 bases separating them. The CDR3 DNA reads as TGTGCCAGCAGCCTTTGGACTTCTAACAATGAGCAGTTCTTC. Protein: CASSLWTSNNEQFF. Based on the CDR3 plus reference TRBV7-8 and TRBJ2-1, the full variable domain is GAGVSQSPRYKVAKRGQDVALRCDPISGHVSLFWYQQALGQGPEFLTYFQNEAQLDKSGLPSDRFFAERPEGSVSTLKIQRTQQEDSAVYLCASSLWTSNNEQFFGPGTRLTVL.

This clone occurred once. The chain links TRBV6-5 to TRBJ1-4; D remains unclear. V was pared by 1 base and J by 3 bases, with 6 bases between. CDR1 is MNHEY and CDR2 is SVGAGI in the germline V gene. This CDR3 contains 14 residues. The chain's CDR3 is CASSYLQPNEKLFF. Written as DNA, the CDR3 is TGTGCCAGCAGTTACTTACAGCCTAATGAAAAACTGTTTTTT.

The chain is built from TRBV18 and TRBJ1-6, with a weak D call TRBD1 (5 bases). CDR3 length equals 17 residues. V was pared by 3 bases and J by 0 bases, with 12 bases between. Germline CDR1 and CDR2: KGHSH and LQKENI. DNA for the CDR3: TGTGCCAGCTCACCTCAACAGGTCAGCTCCTATAATTCACCCCTCCACTTT. It encodes CASSPQQVSSYNSPLHF. The complete variable domain, with remaining parts taken from reference TRBV18 and TRBJ1-6, reads NAGVMQNPRHLVRRRGQEARLRCSPMKGHSHVYWYRQLPEEGLKFMVYLQKENIIDESGMPKERFSAEFPKEGPSILRIQQVVRGDSAAYFCASSPQQVSSYNSPLHFGNGTRLTVT.

The chain carries TRBV9 and TRBJ2-5; 7 bases align to TRBD1. The length of the CDR3 is 17 residues. With V trimmed by 1 base and J by 2 bases, 11 bases remained unmatched. CDR1 and CDR2 from the germline V gene are SGDLS and YYNGEE. CDR3 region: CASSVTVDFRGQETQYF. CDR3 coding DNA: TGTGCCAGCAGCGTAACTGTAGACTTCAGGGGGCAAGAGACCCAGTACTTC.